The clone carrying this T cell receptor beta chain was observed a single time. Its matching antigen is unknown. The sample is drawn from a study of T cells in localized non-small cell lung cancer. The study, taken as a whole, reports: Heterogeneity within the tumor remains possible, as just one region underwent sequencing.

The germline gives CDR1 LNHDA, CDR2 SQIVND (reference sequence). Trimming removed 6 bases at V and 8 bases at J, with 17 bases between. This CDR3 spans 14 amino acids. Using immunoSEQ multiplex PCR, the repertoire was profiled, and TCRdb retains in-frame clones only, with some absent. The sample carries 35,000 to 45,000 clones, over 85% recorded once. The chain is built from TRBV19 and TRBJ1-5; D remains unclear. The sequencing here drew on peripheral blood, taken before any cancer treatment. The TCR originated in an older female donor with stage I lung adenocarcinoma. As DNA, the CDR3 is TGTGCCAGTAGCCCTCGGACTCAGCGGGAGCCCCAGCATTTT. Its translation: CASSPRTQREPQHF.